The 12 T cell receptor beta chains listed next were all sequenced from one sample in a study of blood T cell repertoires in COVID-19. Using immunoSEQ multiplex PCR, the repertoire was profiled, and TCRdb retains in-frame clones only, with some absent. Among about 99,000 clones, roughly 82% were seen once, and the ten largest hold roughly 29%. The sequencing sample was made of peripheral blood. The receptors were sampled from a man aged 55-75 years with acute or convalescent COVID-19.

The chain joins TRBV5-1 to TRBJ2-3; D might be TRBD2 (6 bases). The CDR3 consists of 16 residues. CDR1 and CDR2 from the germline V gene are SGHRS and YFSETQ. V was pared by 4 bases and J by 0 bases, with 15 bases between. DNA for the CDR3: TGCGCCAGCAGCGGTGAACGGGAGTTAAGCACAGATACGCAGTATTTT. Protein sequence: CASSGERELSTDTQYF.

J is TRBJ1-1 and V is TRBV3-1 (or the pseudogene TRBV3-2), with D unclear. In germline, CDR1 is LGHDT, CDR2 YNNKEL (reference sequence). The CDR3 has 11 residues. The CDR3 region is CAVSTSTEAFF. The CDR3 DNA follows: TGTGCTGTATCTACGAGCACTGAAGCTTTCTTT.

In this sample, this clone turned up a few times. The V call is TRBV11-2, the J call TRBJ2-7; 10 nucleotides line up with TRBD2. The CDR3 consists of 14 residues. Germline CDR1 is SGHAT and CDR2 is FQNNGV. Trimming took 5 bases from V and 6 from J; bases not matched to a gene: 7. The CDR3 reads CASSPSGRVAEQYF. CDR3 nucleotide sequence: TGTGCCAGCAGCCCGAGCGGGAGGGTTGCCGAGCAGTACTTC.

The rearrangement links TRBV5-5 to TRBJ2-1, with TRBD2 identical over 10 bases. V dropped 4 bases and J dropped 15; count of bases not matched to a gene: 13. The length of the CDR3 is 14 residues. CDR1 is SGHKS, CDR2 YYEKEE, per germline (reference sequence). In DNA form, the CDR3 reads TGTGCCAGCAGCCCGGAGGCTAGCGGGAGAACGTCGTTCTTC. Translation gives CASSPEASGRTSFF.

V and J are TRBV6-4 and TRBJ2-7, with TRBD2 identical over 9 bases. The CDR3 consists of 18 residues. Germline V gene data show CDR1 as MRHNA and CDR2 as SNTAGT. Trimming at V came to 7 bases and at J to 3 bases, leaving 19 bases not matched to a gene. CDR3 DNA sequence: TGTGCCAGCATCTTTAGCGGGAGTAGAGGTATAAGGCTCTACGAGCAGTACGTC. This codes for CASIFSGSRGIRLYEQYV.

The CDR3 DNA is TGCGCCAGCAGCCTACTAGCGGGAAGCACAGATACGCAGTATTTT. It encodes CASSLLAGSTDTQYF. The chain recombines TRBV10-2 with TRBJ2-3; 10 bases are shared with TRBD2. From germline, CDR1 is WSHSY and CDR2 SAAADI. V trimming: 6 bases; J trimming: 0 bases; junction bases outside the gene matches: 3. This CDR3 is built from 15 residues.

The genes are TRBV27 and TRBJ2-7; the match to TRBD2 covers 7 bases. Germline V gives CDR1 MNHEY, CDR2 SMNVEV (reference sequence). The trim removed 5 bases at V and 2 bases at J, leaving 9 bases unmatched. CDR3 length equals 15 residues. CDR3 residues: CASSPSVGGAYEQYF. CDR3 sequence (DNA): TGTGCCAGCAGTCCCTCAGTGGGGGGGGCCTACGAGCAGTACTTC.

The rearrangement joins TRBV5-1 to TRBJ2-3, with D perhaps matching TRBD2 (5 bases). This CDR3 spans 17 amino acids. V lost 0 bases to trimming and J lost 0 bases, with 14 bases between them. The germline V gene encodes CDR1 SGHRS and CDR2 YFSETQ. DNA for the CDR3: TGCGCCAGCAGCTTGGGGCGGAGGCCAACTAGCACAGATACGCAGTATTTT. It codes for CASSLGRRPTSTDTQYF.

The genes are TRBV9 and TRBJ1-3; 8 bases line up with TRBD1. CDR1 and CDR2 (germline): SGDLS, YYNGEE. V shed 5 bases, J shed 2 bases, and the junction held 6 bases outside the gene matches. CDR3 length: 15 residues. The CDR3 DNA is TGTGCCAGCAGTGAGCGGACAGGGACTGGAAACACCATATATTTT. It codes for CASSERTGTGNTIYF.

The rearrangement links TRBV7-8 to TRBJ1-4, with TRBD1 as a possible D gene (5 bases). CDR1 and CDR2 from the germline V gene are SGHVS and FQNEAQ. The CDR3 runs 12 residues. The germline V and J ends were trimmed by 0 bases and 12 bases, with 8 bases remaining between them. The CDR3 DNA reads as TGTGCCAGCAGCTTAGCCAGGGAGGAACTGTTTTTT. This gives the protein CASSLAREELFF.

V gene TRBV11-2 combines with J gene TRBJ1-5, with unresolved D. Germline V gene data show CDR1 as SGHAT and CDR2 as FQNNGV. V lost 1 base to trimming and J lost 5 bases, with 6 bases between them. This CDR3 is 13 amino acids long. The CDR3 loop is CASSLVTDQPQHF. DNA for the CDR3: TGTGCCAGCAGCTTAGTTACAGATCAGCCCCAGCATTTT.

The rearrangement uses TRBV6-2 or TRBV6-3 and TRBJ2-1, with 8 bases fitting TRBD2. Per the germline V gene, CDR1 is MNHEY and CDR2 is SVGEGT. V shed 6 bases and J 3 bases; nucleotides not matched to a gene: 7. The CDR3 is 15 amino acids. Here the CDR3 DNA reads TGTGCCAGCAGCCAAGCGGGAGTTGGCTACAATGAGCAGTTCTTC. Protein sequence: CASSQAGVGYNEQFF.